What follows are 27 T cell receptor beta chains derived from one specimen sequenced in a study of spatial heterogeneity in lung cancer. Each CDR3 protein gets one entry after TCRdb re-called the 5' RACE reads with MiXCR. The table shows roughly 79,000 distinct CDR3 sequences, with roughly 8% occurring only once. Time point specified: sample taken at primary tumor resection. Material: PBMCs, obtained at surgery. The receptor source for this set is a male donor with early-stage non-small cell lung cancer.

The V call is TRBV7-9, the J call TRBJ2-6; TRBD1 matches at 7 bases. The germline CDR1 and CDR2 sequences are SEHNR and FQNEAQ (reference sequence). The trim removed 5 bases at V and 1 base at J, leaving 5 bases unmatched. The length of the CDR3 is 16 residues. The CDR3 reads CASSGTDLSGANVLTF. The CDR3 nucleotides are TGTGCCAGCAGCGGGACAGACTTATCTGGGGCCAACGTCCTGACTTTC.

This clonotype was recorded many times. The chain joins TRBV3-1 to TRBJ1-1; maybe TRBD1 (5 bases). CDR1 is LGHDT and CDR2 is YNNKEL in the germline V gene (reference sequence). Trimming removed 6 bases from V and 3 bases from J, with 14 bases in between. CDR3 size: 14 residues. As DNA, the CDR3 is TGTGCCAGCAGGGTAACCCTGGGGGACACTGAAGCTTTCTTT. Translating gives CASRVTLGDTEAFF.

This clonotype was found many times. The chain is built from TRBV29-1 and TRBJ1-2; D is perhaps TRBD1 (5 bases). The CDR3 totals 15 residues. The germline V gene encodes CDR1 SQVTM and CDR2 ANQGSEA. Deletions cut 5 bases from V and 6 bases from J, with 22 bases between. CDR3 amino acids: CSVSDLRGLRNGYTF. The CDR3 bases are TGCAGCGTTTCCGACCTAAGGGGACTTAGGAATGGCTACACCTTC.

The genes are TRBV5-6 and TRBJ2-3, with a weak D call TRBD2 (6 bases). V was shortened by 0 bases and J by 2 bases, with 16 bases between the two germline ends. The CDR3 extends over 17 amino acids. Germline loops: CDR1 SGHDT, CDR2 YYEEEE. Here the CDR3 reads CASSLVSQGGATDTQYF. In DNA form, the CDR3 reads TGTGCCAGCAGCTTGGTATCGCAAGGAGGGGCCACAGATACGCAGTATTTT.

This clonotype was picked up many times. The chain recombines TRBV20-1 with TRBJ1-1; no reliable D call. V lost 0 bases and J lost 2, with 10 bases in between. There are 14 residues in the CDR3. Germline CDR1 is DFQATT and CDR2 is SNEGSKA (reference sequence). CDR3 amino acids: CSARDRRANTEAFF. The CDR3 DNA is TGCAGTGCTAGAGATCGGAGGGCTAACACTGAAGCTTTCTTT.

Note on this clonotype: A junction boundary mismatches the germline segment, possibly from a read error. The chain employs TRBV12-3 or TRBV12-4 and TRBJ2-1; perhaps TRBD1 as D (6 bases). The CDR3 is 13 residues long. The CDR3 nucleotides read TGTGCCAGCAGTTTAGGACAGGCCAATGAGCATTTCTTC. Amino acid sequence: CASSLGQANEHFF.

The chain employs TRBV20-1 and TRBJ2-7; D is perhaps TRBD1 or TRBD2 (6 bases each). This CDR3 contains 14 residues. Trimming stripped 3 bases from V and 7 bases from J, with 19 bases between. Germline loops: CDR1 DFQATT, CDR2 SNEGSKA (reference sequence). The CDR3 loop reads CSASAFSGAGEQYF. As DNA, the CDR3 is TGCAGTGCTAGCGCCTTCTCGGGGGCAGGGGAGCAGTACTTC.

Worth noting for this clonotype: A much larger clonotype is one base distant, so this may be a read error. The chain carries TRBV6-6 and TRBJ1-2; D not resolved. Germline loops: CDR1 MNHNY, CDR2 SVGAGI (reference sequence). There are 13 residues in the CDR3. For the CDR3, the DNA is TGTACCAGCAGCCCGGGTGTTAACTATGGCTACACCTTC. This encodes CTSSPGVNYGYTF.

This clonotype was detected many times. CDR3: CSVPPGATGRYGYTF. In DNA, the CDR3 is TGCAGCGTCCCTCCCGGGGCAACGGGTCGCTATGGCTACACCTTC. The rearrangement uses TRBV29-1 and TRBJ1-2, with D tentatively TRBD1 (5 bases). V was trimmed by 6 bases and J by 4 bases, leaving 21 bases between them. The CDR3 has 15 residues. Germline CDR1 reads SQVTM; CDR2 reads ANQGSEA. The variable domain in full, completed from reference TRBV29-1 and TRBJ1-2, reads SAVISQKPSRDICQRGTSLTIQCQVDSQVTMMFWYRQQPGQSLTLIATANQGSEATYESGFVIDKFPISRPNLTFSTLTVSNMSPEDSSIYLCSVPPGATGRYGYTFGSGTRLTVV.

As for this clonotype: A single base separates this from a much larger clone, so it may be a read error. The gene calls are TRBV15 and TRBJ2-4; a weak D match, TRBD1 (6 bases). The CDR3 loop spans 17 amino acids. The V and J ends lost 4 bases and 0 bases respectively, with 16 bases between them. CDR1 is LNHNV, CDR2 YYDKDF, per germline (reference sequence). The CDR3 reads CATSIRDTPIAKNIQYF. The CDR3, as DNA: TGTGCCACCAGCATTCGGGACACCCCGATAGCCAAAAACATTCAGTACTTC.

Within the sample, this clonotype is medium-sized (0.01 to 0.1%). The CDR3 nucleotides are TGCAGCGCTCAACAGGACTTGAACACTGAAGCTTTCTTT. Translated: CSAQQDLNTEAFF. This chain links TRBV29-1 with TRBJ1-1; possible D gene TRBD1, 5 bases. Deletions cut 7 bases from V and 0 bases from J, with 12 bases between. The CDR3 length is 13 residues. Looked up from germline, CDR1 is SQVTM and CDR2 is ANQGSEA.

This clonotype was counted ten times or more. The chain couples TRBV19 to TRBJ2-3, with D uncertain. The CDR3 runs 11 residues. In germline, CDR1 is LNHDA, CDR2 SQIVND (reference sequence). Trimming cost V 3 bases and J 6 bases, with 4 bases left between them. CDR3 in amino acids: CASSMVDTQYF. The CDR3 DNA sequence: TGTGCCAGTAGTATGGTTGATACGCAGTATTTT.

This clonotype was counted only a few times. The CDR3 is CASSLSGLAGARETQYF. The CDR3 bases are TGTGCCAGCAGTTTATCGGGTCTAGCGGGAGCCCGAGAGACCCAGTACTTC. This chain joins TRBV27 and TRBJ2-5; TRBD2 agrees at 10 bases. In germline, CDR1 is MNHEY, CDR2 SMNVEV (reference sequence). Unmatched junction bases numbered 8, after V lost 0 bases and J lost 4 bases. The CDR3 length is 17 residues.

The chain has TRBV2 and TRBJ2-7, with TRBD2 as a possible D gene (5 bases). CDR3 length: 15 amino acids. Trimming took 7 bases from V and 5 from J, leaving 21 bases between them. CDR1 and CDR2 (germline): SNHLY, FYNNEI. CDR3 nucleotides: TGTGCCAGCACCCTAGACGGGCCCTACGGGAACGAGCAGTACTTC. Amino acids: CASTLDGPYGNEQYF.

This clonotype was picked up many times. The rearrangement links TRBV19 to TRBJ2-5; D is ambiguous. Germline-derived CDR1 and CDR2 are LNHDA and SQIVND (reference sequence). Trimming left V 4 bases short and J 1 base short, with 7 bases between. The CDR3 contains 13 residues. Here the CDR3 reads CASSTAGQETQYF. CDR3 DNA: TGTGCCAGTAGTACTGCAGGCCAAGAGACCCAGTACTTC. Using reference TRBV19 and TRBJ2-5 for the parts outside the CDR3, the full variable domain is DGGITQSPKYLFRKEGQNVTLSCEQNLNHDAMYWYRQDPGQGLRLIYYSQIVNDFQKGDIAEGYSVSREKKESFPLTVTSAQKNPTAFYLCASSTAGQETQYFGPGTRLLVL.

This clonotype was recorded a few times. V is TRBV7-9 and J is TRBJ2-7; 12 nucleotides align to TRBD2. The V gene end was trimmed by 5 bases and the J gene end by 5 bases; junction bases not matched to a gene: 4. Germline V gene data show CDR1 as SEHNR and CDR2 as FQNEAQ (reference sequence). This CDR3 contains 14 residues. DNA of the CDR3: TGTGCCAGCAGCCCTAGCGGGAGGGGCGACGAGCAGTACTTC. It encodes CASSPSGRGDEQYF.

The chain recombines TRBV24-1 with TRBJ2-1; the match to TRBD2 covers 9 bases. J lost 5 bases, V lost 1 base, and 5 bases had no gene match. The CDR3 extends over 16 amino acids. Germline V lookup: CDR1 KGHDR, CDR2 SFDVKD. The DNA of the CDR3 is TGTGCCACCAGTGATTTCGGGCTAGCGGGGAACAATGAGCAGTTCTTC. This encodes CATSDFGLAGNNEQFF.

This clonotype was seen a handful of times. The chain uses TRBV20-1 and TRBJ2-7; 7 bases line up with TRBD2. The CDR3 has 14 residues. The J segment lost 6 bases and the V segment lost 1 base, leaving 9 bases of the junction unmatched. Germline CDR1 and CDR2: DFQATT and SNEGSKA (reference sequence). Here the CDR3 reads CSARGPRAGVEQYF. CDR3 bases: TGCAGTGCTAGAGGGCCCCGGGCGGGAGTCGAGCAGTACTTC.

The table lists this clonotype with many counts. The chain carries TRBV23-1 and TRBJ2-2, with D perhaps being TRBD1 or TRBD2 (6 bases each). TRBV23-1 counts as an open reading frame of uncertain function. This CDR3 is built from 15 residues. The CDR3 DNA reads TGCACCGGGGGCAGATCAACGGGTGACACCGGGGAGCTGTTTTTT. Protein product: CTGGRSTGDTGELFF.

J is TRBJ2-7 and V is TRBV6-6, with D possibly called TRBD1 or TRBD2 (6 bases each). Germline V lookup: CDR1 MNHNY, CDR2 SVGAGI (reference sequence). Trimming took off 5 bases at V and 2 bases at J, with 7 bases between the two ends. The CDR3 extends over 12 amino acids. The CDR3 reads CASSRGPYEQYF. The DNA of the CDR3 is TGTGCCAGCAGTCGGGGGCCCTACGAGCAGTACTTC.

This clonotype was observed a handful of times. V usage is TRBV6-2 or TRBV6-3 and J usage is TRBJ2-5; possible D gene TRBD2, 8 bases. Germline CDR1 and CDR2: MNHEY and SVGEGT. The CDR3 runs 12 residues. The CDR3 DNA sequence: TGTGCTACCGGGAGGGGGCAGGAGACCCAGTACTTC. Protein sequence: CATGRGQETQYF.

There are many counts of this clonotype. This chain uses TRBV28 with TRBJ2-7; unclear D gene. Trimming cost V 5 bases and J 1 base, with 6 bases left between them. This CDR3 is built from 12 residues. Germline V gene lookup returns CDR1 MDHEN and CDR2 SYDVKM. CDR3 nucleotides: TGTGCCAGCAGTCTTATATCCTACGAGCAGTACTTC. Its translation: CASSLISYEQYF.

This clonotype was detected once. One end of the junction does not line up with germline, which may come from a read error. This sequence joins TRBV27 and TRBJ1-1; D is possibly TRBD1 (5 bases). This CDR3 has 11 residues. Germline loops: CDR1 MNHEY, CDR2 SMNVEV (reference sequence). The CDR3 DNA follows: TGTGCCAGCAGTTTAGGGACCACAGCTTACTTT. This gives the protein CASSLGTTAYF.

This clonotype occurred a few times. The rearrangement links TRBV19 to TRBJ1-2, with 9 bases aligning to TRBD1. J gave up 8 bases and V 3 bases, and 4 bases lay outside the gene matches. CDR1 and CDR2 from the germline V gene are LNHDA and SQIVND (reference sequence). The CDR3 loop spans 13 amino acids. Written as DNA, the CDR3 is TGTGCCAGTAGTATCGCGGACAGGGGCGGCTACACCTTC. Protein sequence: CASSIADRGGYTF.

At least ten counts were recorded for this clonotype. The chain is built from TRBV7-2 and TRBJ1-1, with unresolved D. Germline values: CDR1 SGHTA, CDR2 FQGNSA. This CDR3 has 11 amino acids. Trimming cost V 5 bases and J 9 bases, with 10 bases left between them. The CDR3 DNA sequence: TGTGCCAGCAGCCTGGTGGCCCAAGCTTTCTTT. This translates into CASSLVAQAFF. Complete variable domain (other parts from reference TRBV7-2 and TRBJ1-1): GAGVSQSPSNKVTEKGKDVELRCDPISGHTALYWYRQSLGQGLEFLIYFQGNSAPDKSGLPSDRFSAERTGGSVSTLTIQRTQQEDSAVYLCASSLVAQAFFGQGTRLTVV.

This chain connects TRBV7-3 to TRBJ2-7; 8 positions match TRBD2. The trim removed 4 bases at V and 6 bases at J, leaving 5 bases unmatched. This CDR3 has 13 amino acids. The germline V gene encodes CDR1 SGHTA and CDR2 FQGTGA. CDR3 nucleotide sequence: TGTGCCAGCAGCTCGGACCGGGGGGGCGAGCAGTACTTC. Its translation is CASSSDRGGEQYF.

This clonotype has a count of ten or more. The V and J genes are TRBV3-1 and TRBJ2-7, with 13 bases fitting TRBD2. The CDR3 runs to 15 residues. Germline values: CDR1 LGHDT, CDR2 YNNKEL (reference sequence). Trimming at V came to 4 bases and at J to 6 bases, leaving 6 bases not matched to a gene. CDR3 bases: TGTGCCAGCAGCCCCCGGACTAGCGGGAGTGTCGAGCAGTACTTC. It yields the protein CASSPRTSGSVEQYF.